Each of the 22 T cell receptor beta chains below was sequenced from the same sample in a study of shared clonotypes between healthy human individuals. Using immunoSEQ multiplex PCR, the repertoire was profiled, and TCRdb retains in-frame clones only, with some absent. Here the sample spans roughly 1,100,000 clones, more than 60% being singletons. The sample was memory CD4+ T cells sorted from blood. The subset here: CD45RA-negative fraction. The receptors shown here come from a man between 18 and 29 years old in good health.

This chain links TRBV29-1 with TRBJ2-1, with unresolved D. Germline V gene sequence: CDR1 SQVTM, CDR2 ANQGSEA. Deletions cut 2 bases from V and 7 bases from J, with 9 bases between. The CDR3 contains 12 residues. The CDR3 nucleotides are TGCAGCGTTGAAAGGGTGGAAAATGAGCAGTTCTTC. Amino acids: CSVERVENEQFF.

V usage is TRBV18 and J usage is TRBJ1-1; D gene ambiguous. The germline V gene has CDR1 KGHSH and CDR2 LQKENI. V gave up 0 bases and J gave up 5 bases, with 7 bases separating them. The CDR3 has 13 residues. CDR3 sequence (DNA): TGTGCCAGCTCACCACCGACGGATACTGAAGCTTTCTTT. Translation: CASSPPTDTEAFF.

The chain recombines TRBV10-1 with TRBJ2-3; unclear D gene. Germline-derived CDR1 and CDR2 are WNHNN and SYGVQD (reference sequence). The CDR3 sequence is 13 residues long. Trimming took 3 bases from V and 3 from J, leaving 7 bases between them. This CDR3 reads CASSDRGTDTQYF. The CDR3 DNA reads TGCGCCAGCAGTGATAGAGGAACAGATACGCAGTATTTT.

This clone was detected only once. The chain combines TRBV27 with TRBJ2-3; 8 bases match TRBD2. In germline, CDR1 is MNHEY, CDR2 SMNVEV (reference sequence). V shed 3 bases and J 6 bases; nucleotides not matched to a gene: 8. This CDR3 has 15 residues. The CDR3 region has the DNA TGTGCCAGCAGTTTGGGGCGGGGGGACTTTGATACGCAGTATTTT. It codes for CASSLGRGDFDTQYF.

The rearrangement uses TRBV7-3 and TRBJ2-1, with 11 bases matching TRBD2. Per the germline V gene, CDR1 is SGHTA and CDR2 is FQGTGA. The junction had 5 bases not matched to a gene; V was cut back by 2 bases and J by 5 bases. The CDR3 length is 16 residues. The CDR3 sequence: CASSLYRGLADNEQFF. CDR3 sequence (DNA): TGTGCCAGCAGCTTATATAGGGGACTAGCGGACAATGAGCAGTTCTTC.

The CDR3: CATKQGPNTGELFF. The CDR3 region has the DNA TGTGCCACCAAGCAGGGTCCAAACACCGGGGAGCTGTTTTTT. The chain combines TRBV15 with TRBJ2-2; tentatively, D is TRBD1 (5 bases). The germline V and J ends were trimmed by 7 bases and 2 bases, with 11 bases remaining between them. The germline V gene encodes CDR1 LNHNV and CDR2 YYDKDF (reference sequence). The CDR3 contains 14 residues.

CDR3 in DNA: TGTGCCAGCAGTTCGGCCTCGGGACAGGGCACCGAGCAGTACTTC. Translating gives CASSSASGQGTEQYF. V gene TRBV28 combines with J gene TRBJ2-7; 9 bases fit TRBD1. CDR3 length equals 15 residues. From germline, CDR1 is MDHEN and CDR2 SYDVKM. Losses at the gene ends were 4 bases for V and 6 bases for J; bases not matched to a gene: 10. Based on the CDR3 plus reference TRBV28 and TRBJ2-7, the full variable domain is DVKVTQSSRYLVKRTGEKVFLECVQDMDHENMFWYRQDPGLGLRLIYFSYDVKMKEKGDIPEGYSVSREKKERFSLILESASTNQTSMYLCASSSASGQGTEQYFGPGTRLTVT.

Comments on this clone: A clone one base away is much larger, so this may be a read error. The chain couples TRBV10-3 to TRBJ2-7; D not certain. The germline V gene encodes CDR1 ENHRY and CDR2 SYGVKD. With 0 bases removed from V and 3 bases from J, the gap between germline ends came to 3 bases. The CDR3 extends over 12 amino acids. The DNA for the CDR3 is TGTGCCATCAGTGAGTCGATCTACGAGCAGTACTTC. Translated: CAISESIYEQYF.

This chain joins TRBV9 and TRBJ2-7, with 9 nucleotides matching TRBD2. Germline assignment: CDR1 SGDLS and CDR2 YYNGEE. CDR3 size: 15 residues. Unmatched junction bases numbered 7, after V lost 5 bases and J lost 1 base. CDR3 nucleotide sequence: TGTGCCAGCAGTCAACAAGCGGGAGGATCCTACGAGCAGTACTTC. Translated: CASSQQAGGSYEQYF.

This CDR3 reads CASSPDRGFGYTF. DNA for the CDR3: TGTGCCAGCAGCCCGGACAGGGGCTTCGGCTACACCTTC. This chain connects TRBV6-5 to TRBJ1-2; TRBD1 aligns across 9 bases. J was trimmed by 8 bases and V by 6 bases; bases with no gene match: 7. The CDR3 is 13 residues long. Germline loops: CDR1 MNHEY, CDR2 SVGAGI.

As to this clone: At one boundary the junction diverges from the germline segment, which might be a read error. The chain combines TRBV6-1 with TRBJ1-2; 7 positions agree with TRBD1. The CDR3 spans 13 residues. Germline loops: CDR1 MNHNS, CDR2 SASEGT. Here the CDR3 reads CASRGTVDNSPNF. As DNA, the CDR3 is TGTGCCAGCAGAGGGACAGTAGATAACTCTCCCAACTTC.

The CDR3 loop is CASSFRAGVGTDTQYF. In DNA form, the CDR3 reads TGTGCCAGCAGCTTTCGAGCGGGAGTAGGGACAGATACGCAGTATTTT. The chain links TRBV2 to TRBJ2-3, with TRBD2 matching over 8 bases. Per the germline V gene, CDR1 is SNHLY and CDR2 is FYNNEI. The junction had 11 bases not matched to a gene; V was cut back by 6 bases and J by 3 bases. The CDR3 length is 16 residues.

This rearrangement joins TRBV5-1 to TRBJ1-2, with 9 bases identical to TRBD1. CDR3 length: 15 amino acids. V was pared by 4 bases and J by 5 bases, with 9 bases of the junction left unmatched. The germline gives CDR1 SGHRS, CDR2 YFSETQ. CDR3 DNA: TGCGCCAGCAGCCCTGGGACAGGGTGGGCATATGGCTACACCTTC. The encoded protein is CASSPGTGWAYGYTF.

Concerning this clone: A read error is the likely source, as a far larger clone sits one nucleotide away. Other nucleotide sequences from this sample produce the same CDR3. The chain has TRBV6-1 and TRBJ2-3, with 8 nucleotides matching TRBD1. V gave up 6 bases and J gave up 4 bases; unmatched junction bases: 9. From germline, CDR1 is MNHNS and CDR2 SASEGT. The CDR3 runs to 15 residues. The CDR3: CASRPGQGRADTQYF. DNA for the CDR3: TGTGCCAGCAGGCCCGGACAGGGTCGGGCAGATACGCAGTATTTT.

The chain recombines TRBV2 with TRBJ2-6; 11 positions match TRBD1. The trim removed 4 bases at V and 3 bases at J, leaving 2 bases unmatched. The germline CDR1 and CDR2 sequences are SNHLY and FYNNEI. The CDR3 runs 16 residues. The CDR3 DNA reads as TGTGCCAGCAGTGGGACAGGGGGCTTTGGGGCCAACGTCCTGACTTTC. Amino acids: CASSGTGGFGANVLTF. The whole variable domain, remainder taken from reference TRBV2 and TRBJ2-6, is EPEVTQTPSHQVTQMGQEVILRCVPISNHLYFYWYRQILGQKVEFLVSFYNNEISEKSEIFDDQFSVERPDGSNFTLKIRSTKLEDSAMYFCASSGTGGFGANVLTFGAGSRLTVL.

A word on this clone: This sample also contains other DNA sequences that code for the same CDR3. The V and J genes are TRBV7-2 and TRBJ2-7; TRBD2 agrees at 7 bases. After removal of 5 bases from V and 1 base from J, the junction contained 2 bases not matched to a gene. CDR1 and CDR2 from the germline V gene are SGHTA and FQGNSA. CDR3 size: 13 residues. CDR3 nucleotides: TGTGCCAGCAGCCCGGGGGGTTCCTACGAGCAGTACTTC. As protein: CASSPGGSYEQYF.

J is TRBJ1-5 and V is TRBV7-2; D ambiguous. The CDR3 extends over 13 amino acids. V gave up 4 bases and J gave up 3 bases, with 7 bases separating them. Looked up from germline, CDR1 is SGHTA and CDR2 is FQGNSA. The CDR3 here is CASSWALNQPQHF. As DNA, the CDR3 is TGTGCCAGCAGCTGGGCCCTCAATCAGCCCCAGCATTTT.

The genes are TRBV5-6 and TRBJ2-3, with 9 bases aligning to TRBD1. Unmatched junction bases numbered 3, after V lost 4 bases and J lost 0 bases. The V gene's germline CDR1 is SGHDT and CDR2 YYEEEE. The CDR3 is 15 residues long. The DNA of the CDR3 is TGTGCCAGCAGCCCCGGACAGGGGAGCACAGATACGCAGTATTTT. Amino acid sequence: CASSPGQGSTDTQYF.

J is TRBJ1-4 and V is TRBV4-3; D gene uncertain. CDR3 size: 15 residues. CDR1 and CDR2 (germline): LGHNA, YSLEER. The V end lost 1 base, the J end lost 4 bases, and 10 bases lay between the germline ends. In DNA, the CDR3 is TGCGCCAGCAGCCAAGTTATATCCCATAATGAAAAACTGTTTTTT. It translates to CASSQVISHNEKLFF.

This sequence joins TRBV5-1 and TRBJ2-5; D uncertain. V was pared by 0 bases and J by 3 bases, with 6 bases between. The CDR3 is 13 amino acids. Germline lookup yields CDR1 SGHRS and CDR2 YFSETQ. The CDR3 DNA is TGCGCCAGCAGCTTGGATCAGAAAGAGACCCAGTACTTC. Translation gives CASSLDQKETQYF.

The V gene is TRBV5-4, the J gene TRBJ2-3, with TRBD2 matching 8 bases. V gave up 6 bases and J gave up 4 bases; unmatched junction bases: 10. Germline CDR1 SGHNT, CDR2 YYREEE (reference sequence). The CDR3 spans 15 residues. CDR3 DNA sequence: TGTGCCAGCACCAACATTGGACTAGCCGCAGATACGCAGTATTTT. Its protein is CASTNIGLAADTQYF.

With regard to this clone: Being one base from a much bigger clone, this may be a read error. The CDR3 nucleotides are TGTGCCAGCAGCTCAGAGGTGGGTAATGAGCAGTTCTTC. Translating gives CASSSEVGNEQFF. This chain joins TRBV7-9 and TRBJ2-1; D is unresolved. CDR1 SEHNR and CDR2 FQNEAQ come from the germline V gene (reference sequence). This CDR3 has 13 amino acids. The V end lost 4 bases, the J end lost 7 bases, and 11 bases lay between the germline ends.